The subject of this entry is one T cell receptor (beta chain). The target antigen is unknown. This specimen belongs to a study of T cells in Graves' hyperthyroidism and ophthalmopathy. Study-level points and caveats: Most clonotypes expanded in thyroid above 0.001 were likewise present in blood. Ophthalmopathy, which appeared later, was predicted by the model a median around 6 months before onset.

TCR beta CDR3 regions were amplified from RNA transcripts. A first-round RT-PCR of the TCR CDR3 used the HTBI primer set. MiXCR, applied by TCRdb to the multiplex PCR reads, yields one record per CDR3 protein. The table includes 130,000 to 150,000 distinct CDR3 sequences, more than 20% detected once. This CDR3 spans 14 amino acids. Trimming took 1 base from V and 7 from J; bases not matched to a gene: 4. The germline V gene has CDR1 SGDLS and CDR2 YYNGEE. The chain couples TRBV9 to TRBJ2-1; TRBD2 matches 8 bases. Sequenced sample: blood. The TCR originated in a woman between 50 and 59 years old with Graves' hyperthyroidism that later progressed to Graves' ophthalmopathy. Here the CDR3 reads CASSVSGSSNEQFF. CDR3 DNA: TGTGCCAGCAGCGTAAGCGGGAGTAGTAATGAGCAGTTCTTC.